This T cell receptor beta chain was profiled in a study of Ad26.COV2.S vaccination and SARS-CoV-2 variants (dated by TCRdb to the early 2020s). Concerning the study at large: Vaccine-arm donors came from COV1001, a multicentre, randomized, double-blind, placebo-controlled phase I-IIa trial of Ad26.COV2.S in healthy adults. Dosing of Ad26.COV2.S was intramuscular, at either 5x10^10 or 1x10^11 viral particles, delivered as one shot or as two shots spaced 56 days apart. The specificity and breadth of SARS-CoV-2-reactive T cell receptors after Ad26.COV2.S vaccination were assessed by TCRbeta repertoire sequencing. A total of about 30 samples were included in the TCR-sequenced set, comprising around 19 Ad26.COV2.S vaccine recipients, 5 placebo recipients and 8 SARS-CoV-2 convalescent individuals. Trial participants were randomized into five groups of five: low-dose or high-dose Ad26.COV2.S given once or twice, or placebo on both occasions. Blinding of investigators to trial group allocation was maintained during experiments and outcome assessment.

The immunoSEQ Assay was the method used to sequence TCRbeta CDR3 regions. After extraction, genomic DNA underwent amplification by bias-controlled multiplex PCR, followed by high-throughput sequencing. In the original analysis: Collapsing and filtering of sequences were performed to quantify the absolute abundance of each unique TCRbeta CDR3 region. T cell fraction was estimated by normalizing TCRbeta template counts to usable DNA, which was measured by amplifying reference genes present in all nucleated cells. Repertoire TCRs were annotated as SARS-CoV-2-specific by exact matching of V gene, CDR3 amino acid sequence and J gene to a known reactive TCR set. The reference SARS-CoV-2 TCR set was derived from MIRA and filtered for enrichment in COVID-19-positive ImmuneCODE repertoires, a step that removed public or cross-reactive TCRs. Based on the MIRA antigens, annotated TCRs were further analysed at the level of specific ORF or position within ORF. Breadth was defined as annotated unique rearrangements over total unique productive rearrangements; depth was the summed frequency of those rearrangements. Two-sided Wilcoxon rank-sum tests were used to compare TCR breadth between groups. TCRdb obtained this table from immuneACCESS and retained in-frame rearrangements with V and J assigned. These tables miss some clones; where compared with another copy, unresolved V genes account for less than half of the shortfall, and the remainder is unexplained. V, J and clone size were drawn from that table, and D and trimming were deduced from the DNA. This sample is represented by some 500,000 clones; approximately 92% of them were singletons. Around 2.6% of the sample is taken by the ten largest.

The sample's treatment or condition label is to be understood as: 15 to 20 received Ad26.COV2.S at low or high dose, single or two shots; about 5 received placebo; per-sample allocation not given. Repertoires of vaccine and placebo recipients were sequenced from samples collected on day 63 after the first injection. Between 29 July and 7 August 2020, Cohort 1b enrolled about two dozen adults aged 18-55 years at one site in Boston, USA. As a vaccine, Ad26.COV2.S was a replication-incompetent adenovirus type 26 vector that expressed a prefusion-stabilized SARS-CoV-2 spike protein derived from the original Wuhan strain. About this clone itself: The antigen it binds to is not known. No much larger clone is present one base from it, and per-base qualities are unavailable.

From the germline V gene, CDR1 is SNHLY and CDR2 is FYNNEI. The CDR3 has 19 amino acids, counting the end cysteine and phenylalanine. Only the CDR3 portion is preserved as DNA: 57 bases, with reading frame beginning at the first base. Trimming costs V 7 bases and J 6 bases, and their ends lie 32 bases apart. Beyond this particular receptor, the publication reports: The authors noted that total T cell responses may have been underestimated by the TCR breadth and depth analyses. After vaccination, spike-specific CD8+ and CD4+ T cell responses were reported to show substantial breadth. The study lacked the statistical power to compare responses across vaccine doses or regimens. Ad26.COV2.S recipients had higher spike-specific TCR breadth than placebo recipients (P = 0.0014). Comparable non-spike TCR breadth was observed between vaccine and placebo recipients, consistent with only spike being contained in the vaccine.

Rearrangement joined TRBV2 to TRBJ2-3, with TRBD1 perhaps the D gene, on 6 matching bases. The receptor's source is a person between 18 and 65 years old who received the Ad26.COV2.S COVID-19 vaccine or a placebo. Sample: peripheral blood, taken in a trial of Ad26.COV2.S vaccine versus placebo. The sequence in DNA is TGTGCCAGCACCTACAGGGCCCGGGACGCCCAAGGTTTACGGGATACGCAGTATTTT. The resulting protein is CASTYRARDAQGLRDTQYF.